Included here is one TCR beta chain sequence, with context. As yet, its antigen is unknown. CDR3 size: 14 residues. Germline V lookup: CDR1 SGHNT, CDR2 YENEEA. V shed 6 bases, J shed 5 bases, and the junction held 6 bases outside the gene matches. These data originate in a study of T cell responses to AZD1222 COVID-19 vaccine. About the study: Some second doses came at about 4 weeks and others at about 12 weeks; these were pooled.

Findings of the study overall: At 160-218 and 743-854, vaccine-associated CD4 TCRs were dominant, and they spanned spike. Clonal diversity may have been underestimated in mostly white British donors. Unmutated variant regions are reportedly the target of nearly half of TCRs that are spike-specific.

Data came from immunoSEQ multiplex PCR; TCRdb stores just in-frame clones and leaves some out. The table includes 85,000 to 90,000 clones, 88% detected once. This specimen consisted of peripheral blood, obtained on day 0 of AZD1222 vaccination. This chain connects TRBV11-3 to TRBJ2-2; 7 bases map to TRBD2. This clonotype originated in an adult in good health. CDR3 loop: CASRIGRETGELFF. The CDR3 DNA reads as TGTGCCAGCAGGATAGGGCGGGAGACCGGGGAGCTGTTTTTT. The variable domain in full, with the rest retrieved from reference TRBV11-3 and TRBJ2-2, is EAGVVQSPRYKIIEKKQPVAFWCNPISGHNTLYWYLQNLGQGPELLIRYENEEAVDDSQLPKDRFSAERLKGVDSTLKIQPAELGDSAVYLCASRIGRETGELFFGEGSRLTVL.